What follows are 13 T cell receptor beta chains derived from one specimen sequenced in a study of blood T cell repertoires in COVID-19. Method: immunoSEQ multiplex PCR; TCRdb's copy keeps in-frame clones and lacks some. This table has roughly 90,000 clones, under 85% appearing once. The sample consisted of peripheral blood. The receptors stem from a woman older than 75 with COVID-19, enrolled during active disease.

The chain links TRBV27 to TRBJ2-4; TRBD1 might be the D (6 bases). The V and J ends lost 2 bases and 5 bases respectively, with 13 bases between them. The CDR3 covers 15 residues. In germline, CDR1 is MNHEY, CDR2 SMNVEV (reference sequence). The CDR3 here is CASSLLPGQQNIQYF. The CDR3 DNA is TGTGCCAGCAGTTTACTCCCCGGACAGCAAAACATTCAGTACTTC.

The V and J genes are TRBV19 and TRBJ1-2, with 8 bases matching TRBD1. Germline CDR1 is LNHDA and CDR2 is SQIVND (reference sequence). The CDR3 consists of 13 residues. The V gene end was trimmed by 0 bases and the J gene end by 9 bases; junction bases not matched to a gene: 3. The CDR3 sequence: CASSIETGDRYTF. The CDR3 DNA sequence: TGTGCCAGTAGTATAGAGACAGGGGATCGCTACACCTTC.

This clone showed up just once. The V call is TRBV27, the J call TRBJ2-2, with D possibly TRBD2 on 6 matching bases. Germline-derived CDR1 and CDR2 are MNHEY and SMNVEV (reference sequence). V dropped 3 bases and J dropped 3 bases, with 11 bases sitting between them. The CDR3 has 15 amino acids. CDR3 sequence: CASSFSGLYTGELFF. CDR3 DNA: TGTGCCAGCAGTTTCTCGGGACTCTACACCGGGGAGCTGTTTTTT.

The genes are TRBV5-6 and TRBJ2-5; 8 bases are a match to TRBD1. Germline assignment: CDR1 SGHDT and CDR2 YYEEEE. The length of the CDR3 is 13 residues. Germline trimming cut 7 bases from V and 2 bases from J; bases unmatched to any gene: 4. The CDR3 sequence is CASLRTGQETQYF. The DNA of the CDR3 is TGTGCCAGCTTGCGGACAGGGCAAGAGACCCAGTACTTC.

The CDR3 DNA is TGTGCCATCAGTGAGTCCGGAGCCTACGAGCAGTACTTC. It specifies CAISESGAYEQYF. The V gene is TRBV10-3, the J gene TRBJ2-7; D unresolved. Germline V lookup: CDR1 ENHRY, CDR2 SYGVKD. This CDR3 has 13 amino acids. The V gene lost 0 bases and the J gene lost 2 bases, with 5 bases spanning the gap.

The chain combines TRBV5-1 with TRBJ1-4; TRBD1 matches at 7 bases. V shed 4 bases, J shed 3 bases, and the junction held 6 bases outside the gene matches. This CDR3 has 15 residues. CDR1 and CDR2 (germline): SGHRS, YFSETQ. In DNA, the CDR3 is TGCGCCAGCAGCGTCCAGGGGGTCTCTAATGAAAAACTGTTTTTT. Its protein is CASSVQGVSNEKLFF.

The chain carries TRBV5-5 and TRBJ1-6; D is unclear. The germline V gene encodes CDR1 SGHKS and CDR2 YYEKEE (reference sequence). The V gene lost 3 bases and the J gene lost 9 bases, with 10 bases spanning the gap. The CDR3 totals 13 residues. The DNA for the CDR3 is TGTGCCAGCAGCTCCGGACTCGCTTCACCCCTCCACTTT. Amino acid sequence: CASSSGLASPLHF. Full variable domain (outside the CDR3, taken from reference TRBV5-5 and TRBJ1-6): DAGVTQSPTHLIKTRGQQVTLRCSPISGHKSVSWYQQVLGQGPQFIFQYYEKEERGRGNFPDRFSARQFPNYSSELNVNALLLGDSALYLCASSSGLASPLHFGNGTRLTVT.

The chain links TRBV5-1 to TRBJ1-3, with TRBD1 identical over 7 bases. V lost 4 bases, J lost 0 bases, and 7 bases stayed unmatched. This CDR3 comprises 16 residues. From germline, CDR1 is SGHRS and CDR2 YFSETQ. CDR3 bases: TGCGCCAGCAGCGAAGGACAGGAACCCTCTGGAAACACCATATATTTT. Its translation: CASSEGQEPSGNTIYF.

This chain joins TRBV3-1 (or the pseudogene TRBV3-2) and TRBJ2-5, with 7 bases lining up with TRBD1. J gave up 5 bases and V 2 bases, and 2 bases lay outside the gene matches. Germline CDR1 reads LGHDT; CDR2 reads YNNKEL (reference sequence). The CDR3 has 13 amino acids. CDR3 coding DNA: TGTGCCAGCAGCCAAAGGGGGCGGGAGACCCAGTACTTC. The encoded protein is CASSQRGRETQYF.

This chain connects TRBV7-2 to TRBJ2-7, with D possibly being TRBD1 (5 bases). This CDR3 region has 14 residues. V was pared by 1 base and J by 1 base, with 8 bases between. Looked up from germline, CDR1 is SGHTA and CDR2 is FQGNSA. The CDR3 is CASSLVTASYEQYF. CDR3 DNA sequence: TGTGCCAGCAGCTTAGTGACAGCTTCCTACGAGCAGTACTTC.

The gene calls are TRBV2 and TRBJ2-7; 9 bases line up with TRBD2. The CDR3 spans 20 residues. Germline trimming cut 8 bases from V and 4 bases from J; bases unmatched to any gene: 27. From germline, CDR1 is SNHLY and CDR2 FYNNEI. The CDR3 spells CASYGLGRMREGLLSYEQYF. In nucleotides, the CDR3 is TGTGCCAGCTACGGGTTGGGTAGGATGCGGGAGGGCCTCCTTTCTTACGAGCAGTACTTC.

This clone was recorded a few times. The chain employs TRBV2 and TRBJ2-2; 7 bases agree with TRBD2. CDR1 and CDR2 from the germline V gene are SNHLY and FYNNEI. Germline trimming cut 7 bases from V and 5 bases from J; bases unmatched to any gene: 7. This CDR3 spans 14 amino acids. The CDR3 region has the DNA TGTGCCAGCATAAGACTAGCTGGGACCGGGGAGCTGTTTTTT. It codes for CASIRLAGTGELFF.

The chain combines TRBV18 with TRBJ1-5; 8 bases fit TRBD1. Per germline, CDR1 KGHSH and CDR2 LQKENI. The trim removed 4 bases at V and 4 bases at J, leaving 3 bases unmatched. This CDR3 contains 14 residues. CDR3 nucleotide sequence: TGTGCCAGCTCACTGACAGGGGATAATCAGCCCCAGCATTTT. Translating it yields CASSLTGDNQPQHF. The full variable domain, rest sourced from reference TRBV18 and TRBJ1-5, is NAGVMQNPRHLVRRRGQEARLRCSPMKGHSHVYWYRQLPEEGLKFMVYLQKENIIDESGMPKERFSAEFPKEGPSILRIQQVVRGDSAAYFCASSLTGDNQPQHFGDGTRLSIL.